The entry below gives a single T cell receptor beta chain sequence along with its context. Its antigen is not identified. The authors isolated total RNA from whole blood without sorting T cells. This specimen comes from a study of monozygotic twins with inflammatory bowel disease. The CDR3 sequence is 13 residues long. Germline V gives CDR1 ENHRY, CDR2 SYGVKD. Study-wide results and limits: There was no support for any single strong signal or clonotype associated with IBD.

Following a re-call of the 5' RACE reads, TCRdb has one entry per CDR3 protein and lacks DNA. Its clone listing holds approximately 150,000 distinct CDR3 sequences. This sequence was found in a human donor with ulcerative colitis or Crohn's disease, or a healthy co-twin of an affected twin (not recorded which). The rearrangement uses TRBV10-3 and TRBJ2-3; the D gene TCRdb calls, TRBD1, cannot be checked with no DNA. The sample taken for sequencing was blood. This chain's CDR3 is CASTGGGTDTQYF.